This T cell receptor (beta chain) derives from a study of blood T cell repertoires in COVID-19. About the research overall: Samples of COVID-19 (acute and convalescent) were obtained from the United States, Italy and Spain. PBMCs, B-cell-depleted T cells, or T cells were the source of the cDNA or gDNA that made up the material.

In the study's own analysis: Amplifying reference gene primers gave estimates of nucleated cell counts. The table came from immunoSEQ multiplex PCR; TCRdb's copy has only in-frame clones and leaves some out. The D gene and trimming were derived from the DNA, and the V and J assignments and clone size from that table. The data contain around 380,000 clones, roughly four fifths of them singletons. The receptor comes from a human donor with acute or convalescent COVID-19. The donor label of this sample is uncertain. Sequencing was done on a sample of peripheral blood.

The CDR3 protein is CSVLGGVGDTQYF. Here the CDR3 DNA reads TGCAGCGTTCTCGGGGGGGTAGGGGATACGCAGTATTTT. The chain links TRBV29-1 to TRBJ2-3, with TRBD2 matching 8 bases. The CDR3 is made up of 13 amino acids. CDR1 and CDR2 from the germline V gene are SQVTM and ANQGSEA. V was clipped by 5 bases and J by 6 bases; unmatched bases: 7.